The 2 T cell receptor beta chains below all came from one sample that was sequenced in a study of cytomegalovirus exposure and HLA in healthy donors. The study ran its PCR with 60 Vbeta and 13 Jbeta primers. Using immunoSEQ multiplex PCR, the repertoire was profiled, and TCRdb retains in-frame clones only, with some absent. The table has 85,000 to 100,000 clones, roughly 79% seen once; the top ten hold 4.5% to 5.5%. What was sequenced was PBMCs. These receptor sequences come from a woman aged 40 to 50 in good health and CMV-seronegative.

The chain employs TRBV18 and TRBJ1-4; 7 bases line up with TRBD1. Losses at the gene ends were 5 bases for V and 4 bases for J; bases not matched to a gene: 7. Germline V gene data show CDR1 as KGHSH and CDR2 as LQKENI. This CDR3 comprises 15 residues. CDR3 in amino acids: CASSARQGVNEKLFF. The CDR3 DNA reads TGTGCCAGCTCAGCAAGACAGGGCGTTAATGAAAAACTGTTTTTT. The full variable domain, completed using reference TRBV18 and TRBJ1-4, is NAGVMQNPRHLVRRRGQEARLRCSPMKGHSHVYWYRQLPEEGLKFMVYLQKENIIDESGMPKERFSAEFPKEGPSILRIQQVVRGDSAAYFCASSARQGVNEKLFFGSGTQLSVL.

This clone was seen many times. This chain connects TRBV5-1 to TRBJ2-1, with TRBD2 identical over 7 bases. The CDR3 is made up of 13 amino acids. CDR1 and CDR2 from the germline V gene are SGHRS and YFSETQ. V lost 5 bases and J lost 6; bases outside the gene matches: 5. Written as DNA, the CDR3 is TGCGCCAGCAGGGGGGGGAGCAGCAATGAGCAGTTCTTC. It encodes CASRGGSSNEQFF.